The 7 T cell receptor beta chains given below trace back to one sample, sequenced in a study of blood T cells in healthy people across ages. Then a second PCR, running about 6 to 11 cycles, was carried out with a sample-barcoded 5' primer and a J-beta primer mix. TCRdb fed the 5' RACE reads into MiXCR, producing one record per CDR3 protein. The sample holds around 690,000 distinct CDR3 sequences, about 54% seen once. Sequencing was done on a sample of blood. These receptors originate from a man between 60 and 70 years old in good health.

The V and J genes are TRBV11-2 and TRBJ2-7, with D perhaps TRBD1 or TRBD2 (7 bases each). The length of the CDR3 is 14 residues. V lost 4 bases, J lost 2 bases, and 12 bases lay in between. From germline, CDR1 is SGHAT and CDR2 FQNNGV. The CDR3 nucleotides are TGTGCCAGCAGCTATTCAGGGGGGGCCTACGAGCAGTACTTC. Protein product: CASSYSGGAYEQYF.

The V call is TRBV29-1, the J call TRBJ1-2; tentatively, D is TRBD1 (5 bases). CDR1 is SQVTM and CDR2 is ANQGSEA in the germline V gene. Deletions cut 6 bases from V and 3 bases from J, with 17 bases between. The CDR3 contains 14 residues. The DNA of the CDR3 is TGCAGCGTACGAAAATTCGACAGCGACTATGGCTACACCTTC. It encodes CSVRKFDSDYGYTF.

The CDR3 region is CASSKNRGIYEQYF. For the CDR3, the DNA is TGTGCCAGCAGTAAAAACAGGGGAATCTACGAGCAGTACTTC. The rearrangement uses TRBV6-2 or TRBV6-3 and TRBJ2-7; 7 bases line up with TRBD1. The CDR3 extends over 14 amino acids. CDR1 and CDR2 from the germline V gene are MNHEY and SVGEGT. V was clipped by 5 bases and J by 3 bases; unmatched bases: 7.

This clonotype was detected a few times. The chain joins TRBV29-1 to TRBJ2-5; 10 positions match TRBD1. V was clipped by 8 bases and J by 3 bases; unmatched bases: 3. The CDR3 sequence is 12 residues long. The germline V gene has CDR1 SQVTM and CDR2 ANQGSEA. The CDR3 loop reads CSTGQGEETQYF. CDR3 DNA: TGCAGCACCGGACAGGGGGAAGAGACCCAGTACTTC.

This chain connects TRBV20-1 to TRBJ1-6; D is ambiguous. Between the trimmed V and J ends, which lost 1 base and 5 bases, there was a span of 9 bases. The CDR3 is 14 residues long. Per the germline V gene, CDR1 is DFQATT and CDR2 is SNEGSKA (reference sequence). DNA of the CDR3: TGCAGTGCTAGAGCTTTAGTCGATAATTCACCCCTCCACTTT. It yields the protein CSARALVDNSPLHF.

The chain employs TRBV10-3 and TRBJ2-7, with D unclear. The CDR3 length is 15 residues. CDR1 ENHRY and CDR2 SYGVKD come from the germline V gene. V gave up 6 bases and J gave up 7 bases, with 22 bases separating them. CDR3 residues: CAIRDPLGPYNEQYF. CDR3 bases: TGTGCCATCAGGGACCCTTTGGGCCCCTACAATGAGCAGTACTTC.

Turning to this clonotype: The junction departs from the called germline gene at one end, perhaps through a read error. The chain carries TRBV6-5 and TRBJ1-2; D is undetermined. This CDR3 spans 13 amino acids. Per germline, CDR1 MNHEY and CDR2 SVGAGI. CDR3 sequence: CASSDSEDYGYTF. The CDR3 DNA reads as TGTGCCAGCAGTGACTCGGAGGACTATGGCTACACCTTC.